These 15 T cell receptor beta chains came from one sample sequenced in a study of CD8 T cells in Susac syndrome (dated by TCRdb to between 2017 and 2020). Library preparation employed the immunoSEQ multiplex PCR assay. RNA was extracted using the RNeasy kit, and roughly 0.5 to 1 microgram was reverse transcribed with random hexamers. Using fastp trimming at Q25 and MiXCR clonotype assembly, TCRdb reanalyzed the public sequencing data and kept in-frame beta chains. One record per CDR3 amino acid sequence lists the most common genes and DNA. This sample holds more than 75,000 distinct CDR3 sequences; roughly 94% were observed only once. The ten largest clones capture 0.26% of the sample. Material for sequencing was CD8+ T cells from PBMCs. The source is a human donor in good health.

The gene calls are TRBV5-1 and TRBJ2-5; the D call may be TRBD1 or TRBD2 (6 bases each). The CDR3 sequence is 13 residues long. CDR1 and CDR2 (germline): SGHRS, YFSETQ. Trimming shortened V by 4 bases and J by 4 bases, and 11 bases separated the two germline ends. Here the CDR3 reads CASSPEGGETQYF. The CDR3 DNA reads as TGCGCCAGCAGCCCGGAGGGGGGAGAGACCCAGTACTTC.

The chain carries TRBV14 and TRBJ2-1; no reliable D call. CDR3 length: 12 amino acids. From germline, CDR1 is SGHDN and CDR2 FVKESK. V lost 1 base, J lost 10 bases, and 8 bases lay in between. For the CDR3, the DNA is TGTGCCAGCAGCCAAGGGGCTCGAGAGCAGTTCTTC. It specifies CASSQGAREQFF.

The V and J genes are TRBV5-6 and TRBJ2-5; D unclear. Germline CDR1 is SGHDT and CDR2 is YYEEEE. CDR3 length: 14 amino acids. V was trimmed by 0 bases and J by 0 bases, leaving 6 bases between them. The chain's CDR3 is CASSLGAYQETQYF. The CDR3 nucleotides are TGTGCCAGCAGCTTGGGAGCGTACCAAGAGACCCAGTACTTC. Combining the CDR3 with reference TRBV5-6 and TRBJ2-5 gives the whole variable domain DAGVTQSPTHLIKTRGQQVTLRCSPKSGHDTVSWYQQALGQGPQFIFQYYEEEERQRGNFPDRFSGHQFPNYSSELNVNALLLGDSALYLCASSLGAYQETQYFGPGTRLLVL.

The J gene is TRBJ2-7, the V gene TRBV4-3; D perhaps matches TRBD1 (5 bases). This CDR3 is built from 15 residues. Germline V gene sequence: CDR1 LGHNA, CDR2 YSLEER. V lost 0 bases and J lost 3, with 12 bases in between. CDR3 sequence reads: CASSQDAGLSYEQYF. The CDR3 DNA is TGCGCCAGCAGCCAAGATGCAGGGTTGAGCTACGAGCAGTACTTC.

The V call is TRBV20-1, the J call TRBJ2-7; TRBD2 might be the D (6 bases). The CDR3 length is 15 residues. Trimming stripped 0 bases from V and 2 bases from J, with 14 bases between. The V gene's germline CDR1 is DFQATT and CDR2 SNEGSKA (reference sequence). Here the CDR3 DNA reads TGCAGTGCTAGAGATCAAGGCGGGAACCCCTACGAGCAGTACTTC. Encoded protein: CSARDQGGNPYEQYF.

The J gene is TRBJ2-5, the V gene TRBV4-3, with 11 bases identical to TRBD2. V was clipped by 5 bases and J by 4 bases; unmatched bases: 9. In germline, CDR1 is LGHNA, CDR2 YSLEER. The CDR3 spans 16 residues. In DNA form, the CDR3 reads TGCGCCAGCAGCACCCCTCTAGCGGGGGGCGGAGAGACCCAGTACTTC. This gives the protein CASSTPLAGGGETQYF.

The J gene is TRBJ2-5, the V gene TRBV23-1, with D possibly called TRBD1 or TRBD2 (5 bases each). TRBV23-1 is labeled an ORF, and its function is uncertain. The CDR3 contains 15 residues. Trimming took 6 bases from V and 0 from J, leaving 14 bases between them. The chain's CDR3 is CASSGAESHQETQYF. The CDR3 DNA sequence: TGCGCCAGCAGCGGGGCAGAATCCCACCAAGAGACCCAGTACTTC.

The rearrangement links TRBV18 to TRBJ2-5; D ambiguous. Trimming pared 0 bases from V and 6 bases from J, leaving 8 bases between. CDR1 KGHSH and CDR2 LQKENI come from the germline V gene. CDR3 length: 13 amino acids. CDR3 nucleotide sequence: TGTGCCAGCTCACCACCGAGTGAGAAGACCCAGTACTTC. It yields the protein CASSPPSEKTQYF. Full variable domain (rest looked up from reference TRBV18 and TRBJ2-5): NAGVMQNPRHLVRRRGQEARLRCSPMKGHSHVYWYRQLPEEGLKFMVYLQKENIIDESGMPKERFSAEFPKEGPSILRIQQVVRGDSAAYFCASSPPSEKTQYFGPGTRLLVL.

The chain has TRBV10-3 and TRBJ1-1, with a weak D call TRBD1 (5 bases). The ends were cut back, 4 bases at V and 1 base at J, with 10 bases in the middle. The germline CDR1 and CDR2 sequences are ENHRY and SYGVKD. The CDR3 has 14 residues. The CDR3 loop is CAISGSQGNTEAFF. For the CDR3, the DNA is TGTGCCATCAGTGGATCTCAGGGGAACACTGAAGCTTTCTTT.

This chain connects TRBV4-3 to TRBJ2-7; possibly TRBD1 for D (5 bases). The CDR3 runs 14 residues. The germline CDR1 and CDR2 sequences are LGHNA and YSLEER. Trimming stripped 5 bases from V and 4 bases from J, with 15 bases between. The DNA of the CDR3 is TGCGCCAGCAGCAAAGCGCAGGGTACGTACGAGCAGTACTTC. It translates to CASSKAQGTYEQYF.

The chain has TRBV9 and TRBJ2-3; 7 nucleotides match TRBD2. Trimming took 7 bases from V and 0 from J; bases not matched to a gene: 14. The CDR3 is 17 residues long. Germline loops: CDR1 SGDLS, CDR2 YYNGEE. CDR3 in DNA: TGTGCCAGCGGTATCGAGAGCGGGACCCGGAGCACAGATACGCAGTATTTT. Protein product: CASGIESGTRSTDTQYF.

The chain uses TRBV14 and TRBJ1-6; D gene uncertain. CDR1 is SGHDN and CDR2 is FVKESK in the germline V gene. Trimming pared 8 bases from V and 9 bases from J, leaving 17 bases between. This CDR3 is built from 14 residues. CDR3 region: CASHSGRWGSPLHF. As DNA, the CDR3 is TGTGCCAGCCATTCCGGACGGTGGGGTTCACCCCTCCACTTT.

V and J are TRBV9 and TRBJ2-1; 12 bases are a match to TRBD2. The germline V gene has CDR1 SGDLS and CDR2 YYNGEE. Trimming at V came to 2 bases and at J to 8 bases, leaving 5 bases not matched to a gene. The CDR3 covers 15 residues. The CDR3: CASSVTSGGGDEQFF. In DNA form, the CDR3 reads TGTGCCAGCAGCGTGACTAGCGGGGGTGGCGATGAGCAGTTCTTC.

This chain uses TRBV20-1 with TRBJ2-2; D ambiguous. The V and J ends lost 8 bases and 4 bases respectively, with 14 bases between them. The CDR3 spans 13 residues. The germline gives CDR1 DFQATT, CDR2 SNEGSKA (reference sequence). The CDR3 here is CSLNGDSTGELFF. The CDR3 nucleotides are TGCAGTCTCAATGGGGATTCCACCGGGGAGCTGTTTTTT.

This clonotype appeared a single time. The chain carries TRBV6-1 and TRBJ2-3; possible D gene TRBD1, 5 bases. Trimming left V 5 bases short and J 5 bases short, with 11 bases between. Germline V gene data show CDR1 as MNHNS and CDR2 as SASEGT. The CDR3 is made up of 13 amino acids. CDR3 sequence reads: CASSPLREDTQYF. The DNA for the CDR3 is TGTGCCAGCAGTCCCCTCAGGGAAGATACGCAGTATTTT.